The present T cell receptor (beta chain) was sequenced within a study of T cell repertoires in cytomegalovirus infection. Study context: A matching HLA type, together with CMV infection, was signaled by public TCR beta signatures. Findings and caveats of the study: Dominating the ex vivo response were TCR beta clonotypes that were CMV-specific and HLA-C-restricted. Summed public TCR beta family frequency identified CMV carriers bearing the relevant HLA.

In regard to this clonotype: Its antigen is still unknown.

TCRdb called the reads again in MiXCR, with one record for every CDR3 protein. Of about 320,000 distinct CDR3 sequences in the sample, 8% to 10% were seen once. With 3 bases removed from V and 1 base from J, the gap between germline ends came to 12 bases. CDR3 length: 14 amino acids. Germline V gene lookup returns CDR1 SQVTM and CDR2 ANQGSEA. This chain uses TRBV29-1 with TRBJ1-2; a weak D match, TRBD1 (5 bases). Sequences were obtained from PBMCs. The sequence derives from a human donor in good health (CMV status not recorded). Some clones in this sample may be carry-over from other donors' samples. CDR3 amino acids: CSVDHRMVNYGYTF. For the CDR3, the DNA is TGCAGCGTTGACCACAGGATGGTTAACTATGGCTACACCTTC.